This T cell receptor beta chain was recorded in a study of blood T cells in healthy people across ages. Worth noting for this clonotype: The antigen is unknown.

Whole-study results and caveats: PBMCs were not sorted, which prevented a conclusive comparison of naive versus antigen-experienced cells.

Those donating, healthy Caucasian individuals from Russia, were aged 6 to 90. The CDR3 is made up of 11 amino acids. CDR1 and CDR2 from the germline V gene are SQVTM and ANQGSEA. It was with a sample-barcoded 5' primer and a J-beta primer mix that a second PCR of about 6 to 12 cycles was run. The authors tagged each cDNA molecule using a template-switch adaptor with 12 random nucleotides. One entry per CDR3 protein results from TCRdb running MiXCR on the 5' RACE reads. The sample lists 600,000 to 850,000 distinct CDR3 sequences, approximately 25% occurring once. The data also belong to a second study, concerning T cells of mothers and their children. That investigation notes: The authors added sample barcodes and 2-4 random nucleotides using the M1S primer of the second PCR.

The receptor was derived from a boy aged 5-17 years in good health. This sequence joins TRBV29-1 and TRBJ2-5; D is undetermined. The J call may be faulty, since TRBJ2-7 better matches the DNA end. The sequenced material came from blood. The CDR3 DNA is TGCAGCGTTGAAGTGAGGAGCGAGCAGTACTTC. This gives the protein CSVEVRSEQYF.